Listed below are T cell receptor beta chains from one sample, sequenced in a study of blood T cell repertoires in COVID-19. Some clones are missing from TCRdb's copy, which holds only in-frame ones; the method was immunoSEQ multiplex PCR. The data show 200,000 to 300,000 clones, around nine tenths seen once. Sequenced: PBMCs or T cells enriched from blood (not recorded which). These receptors all stem from a woman in her twenties or thirties with acute COVID-19. Both conserved end residues are part of each CDR3. The order of the fields is clone size, J gene, D gene, V gene, CDR3 length, CDR3 DNA, CDR3 protein. The D gene is left open where the match is weak. Size is stated for part of the rows, as once, few or many counts, or as a class when the clone is expanded.

NA,TRBJ1-5,TRBD1,TRBV5-5,15,TGTGCCAGCAGCACACAGGGGGGTACCAATCAGCCCCAGCATTTT,CASSTQGGTNQPQHF
once,TRBJ2-2,NA,TRBV9,16,TGTGCCAGCAGCGTAGAACTAACAGGGTTGACCGGGGAGCTGTTTTTT,CASSVELTGLTGELFF
NA,TRBJ1-2,NA,TRBV5-1,16,TGCGCCAGCAGCTTGGAAGGACGGACTCTAAACTATGGCTACACCTTC,CASSLEGRTLNYGYTF
NA,TRBJ2-3,NA,TRBV19,14,TGTGCCAGTCGCCAGGGCCTTAGCACAGATACGCAGTATTTT,CASRQGLSTDTQYF
NA,TRBJ2-1,NA,TRBV19,13,TGTGCCAGTACTCCGGAGAGCTACAATGAGCAGTTCTTC,CASTPESYNEQFF
NA,TRBJ1-4,NA,TRBV5-1,14,TGCGCCAGCAGCTTGGGACAAACTAATGAAAAACTGTTTTTT,CASSLGQTNEKLFF
NA,TRBJ1-6,NA,TRBV27,16,TGTGCCAGCAGTAGCAAAACAGCCTCCTATAATTCACCCCTCCACTTT,CASSSKTASYNSPLHF
once,TRBJ1-3,NA,TRBV3-1/TRBV3-2,15,TGTGCCAGCAGCCAAGAGGGGACGGGGGGCAACACCATATATTTT,CASSQEGTGGNTIYF
NA,TRBJ2-5,TRBD2,TRBV6-5,15,TGTGCCAGCAGTTACTCGCCTAGCGGGGGGGAGACCCAGTACTTC,CASSYSPSGGETQYF
NA,TRBJ1-4,TRBD1,TRBV4-3,17,TGCGCCAGCAGCCAAGGGACAGGGGGCTACATGGATGAAAAACTGTTTTTT,CASSQGTGGYMDEKLFF
NA,TRBJ1-2,NA,TRBV5-1,13,TGCGCCAGCACAAATACGGGGGGTGGTGGCTACACCTTC,CASTNTGGGGYTF
once,TRBJ2-1,TRBD2,TRBV7-8,19,TGTGCCAGCAGCGGAAGACTAGCGGGGGGCCTGAGCTCCTACAATGAGCAGTTCTTC,CASSGRLAGGLSSYNEQFF
NA,TRBJ2-5,TRBD2,TRBV5-4,18,TGTGCCAGCAGCTCAGGGCGGGGGGGATCATTACTTCAAGAGACCCAGTACTTC,CASSSGRGGSLLQETQYF
NA,TRBJ1-3,NA,TRBV5-6,14,TGTGCCAGCAGCTTCTGGGGGCCCGGAAACACCATATATTTT,CASSFWGPGNTIYF
once,TRBJ2-2,NA,TRBV9,15,TGTGCCAGCGACGGGTCTCAAGGCGGCACCGGGGAGCTGTTTTTT,CASDGSQGGTGELFF
NA,TRBJ1-1,NA,TRBV30,14,TGTGCCTGGACTCGGTCCCGGCGGGACACTGAAGCTTTCTTT,CAWTRSRRDTEAFF
once,TRBJ1-1,NA,TRBV19,13,TGTGCCAGTAAAGGGAGACAGGCGACTGAAGCTTTCTTT,CASKGRQATEAFF
few,TRBJ1-1,NA,TRBV6-5,15,TGTGCCAGCAGTTATCGACAGACCATGAACACTGAAGCTTTCTTT,CASSYRQTMNTEAFF
NA,TRBJ2-3,TRBD1,TRBV29-1,14,TGCAGCGCTCCGGGACAGGGGGCGAGAGATACGCAGTATTTT,CSAPGQGARDTQYF
NA,TRBJ1-2,TRBD1,TRBV15,14,TGTGCCACCAGCGTACCGGGACAGGGGAAAGGCTACACCTTC,CATSVPGQGKGYTF
NA,TRBJ1-2,NA,TRBV7-9,14,TGTGCCAGCAGCTTAAGCGGGGGGGCTACTGGCTACACCTTC,CASSLSGGATGYTF
once,TRBJ2-7,NA,TRBV7-2,14,TGTGCCAGCAGCTTAGTTAGAAGTTGGTACGAGCAGTACTTC,CASSLVRSWYEQYF
NA,TRBJ2-7,NA,TRBV19,13,TGTGCCAGTAGTATCTATACAGGGACCGAGCAGTACTTC,CASSIYTGTEQYF
NA,TRBJ1-6,NA,TRBV5-1,16,TGCGCCAGCAGCTTGGATGGACTCACCAGTGGGTCACCCCTCCACTTT,CASSLDGLTSGSPLHF
NA,TRBJ2-5,NA,TRBV7-9,13,TGTGCCAGCAGTTTCCCCCGGGGAGAGACCCAGTACTTC,CASSFPRGETQYF
NA,TRBJ2-5,NA,TRBV7-2,12,TGTGCCAGCAGCTTAGACGGAGAGACCCAGTACTTC,CASSLDGETQYF
NA,TRBJ1-6,TRBD1,TRBV20-1,11,TGCAGTGCTAGTGAGAGGGACAGGCTCCACTTT,CSASERDRLHF
once,TRBJ2-2,NA,TRBV11-2,13,TGTGCCAGCAGCGCCGTCACTGACGGGGAGCTGTTTTTT,CASSAVTDGELFF
NA,TRBJ2-7,NA,TRBV4-3,14,TGCGCCAGCAGCCCAAGGTCTTACGGGGACGAGCAGTACTTC,CASSPRSYGDEQYF
NA,TRBJ1-1,TRBD1,TRBV5-4,16,TGTGCCAGCAGCAAAGCCCCGGGACAGGAGAACACTGAAGCTTTCTTT,CASSKAPGQENTEAFF
NA,TRBJ2-1,NA,TRBV9,13,TGTGCCAGCAGCCTCGGGGGGCCTAATGAGCAGTTCTTC,CASSLGGPNEQFF
NA,TRBJ1-4,NA,TRBV9,15,TGTGCCAGCAGCGTAGCAGGCACAACTAATGAAAAACTGTTTTTT,CASSVAGTTNEKLFF
NA,TRBJ2-7,NA,TRBV6-2/TRBV6-3,15,TGTGCCAGCAGTTACGAGGCCAGGGGTTCCTACGAGCAGTACTTC,CASSYEARGSYEQYF
NA,TRBJ2-2,NA,TRBV9,12,TGTGCCAGCAGCGCCGGGTACCGGGAGCTGTTTTTT,CASSAGYRELFF
NA,TRBJ1-3,NA,TRBV6-1,15,TGTGCCAGCAGTGATACCCCAGACTCTGGAAACACCATATATTTT,CASSDTPDSGNTIYF
NA,TRBJ2-5,NA,TRBV2,13,TGTGCCAGCAGTTGGACTCCCGCCGAGACCCAGTACTTC,CASSWTPAETQYF
few,TRBJ2-7,TRBD1,TRBV18,13,TGTGCCAGCTCACGGACAGGAAACTACGAGCAGTACTTC,CASSRTGNYEQYF
once,TRBJ2-3,TRBD2,TRBV14,17,TGTGCCAGCAGCCATAGGGGGACTAGCGCCACCACAGATACGCAGTATTTT,CASSHRGTSATTDTQYF
NA,TRBJ2-1,TRBD2,TRBV28,15,TGTGCCAGCAGTTTGTATAGCGGGGAAGTCAATGAGCAGTTCTTC,CASSLYSGEVNEQFF
few,TRBJ2-7,TRBD1,TRBV6-5,13,TGTGCCATCCCGGGACAGGGAGGCTACGAGCAGTACTTC,CAIPGQGGYEQYF
NA,TRBJ2-7,TRBD2,TRBV27,14,TGTGCCAGCAGTTTTAGCGGGGGTCCCTACGAGCAGTACTTC,CASSFSGGPYEQYF
NA,TRBJ2-2,TRBD1,TRBV5-6,15,TGTGCCAGCAGCTGGCAGGGGGCGCTTAACGGGGAGCTGTTTTTT,CASSWQGALNGELFF
NA,TRBJ2-7,TRBD2,TRBV28,20,TGTGCCAGCAGACCATACACGGACTCCAACACGCCGGGACTAGTCTACGAGCAGTACTTC,CASRPYTDSNTPGLVYEQYF
NA,TRBJ1-5,TRBD1,TRBV19,14,TGTGCCAGTAGTTCGGGACAGTATGGTCAGCCCCAGCATTTT,CASSSGQYGQPQHF
NA,TRBJ1-3,NA,TRBV11-2,12,TGTGCCAGCAGCCCGGTTGGAAACACCATATATTTT,CASSPVGNTIYF
NA,TRBJ2-1,NA,TRBV21-1,15,TGTGCCACTGGCGAAACGGGGGGCTCGGCACGGGAGCAGTTCTTC,CATGETGGSAREQFF
NA,TRBJ2-7,NA,TRBV27,14,TGTGCCAGCAGTACGGGACTTCACTCCTACGAGCAGTACTTC,CASSTGLHSYEQYF
NA,TRBJ2-1,TRBD1,TRBV6-5,15,TGTGCCAGCAGAAGGACAGGAGAAAGGTACAATGAGCAGTTCTTC,CASRRTGERYNEQFF
few,TRBJ1-5,NA,TRBV18,14,TGTGCCAGCTCACCAGGGGGCAAGGATCAGCCCCAGCATTTT,CASSPGGKDQPQHF
once,TRBJ2-3,NA,TRBV11-1,14,TGTGCCAGCAGCTTGGGCCGTAGCACAGATACGCAGTATTTT,CASSLGRSTDTQYF
NA,TRBJ1-3,NA,TRBV19,14,TGTGCCAGTAGTGACGGGGGCTCTGGAAACACCATATATTTT,CASSDGGSGNTIYF
NA,TRBJ1-2,NA,TRBV2,14,TGTGCCAGCAGTCGATTACTTACTAACTATGGCTACACCTTC,CASSRLLTNYGYTF
few,TRBJ2-7,NA,TRBV6-2/TRBV6-3,13,TGTGCCAGCAGCCATACAGATAACTACGAGCAGTACTTC,CASSHTDNYEQYF
NA,TRBJ2-3,TRBD2,TRBV29-1,15,TGCAGCGCCCTAACTAGCGGGGGGGCCGCAGATACGCAGTATTTT,CSALTSGGAADTQYF
NA,TRBJ1-5,TRBD1,TRBV2,14,TGTGCCAGCAGTGAGGGACAGCCGAATCAGCCCCAGCATTTT,CASSEGQPNQPQHF
NA,TRBJ2-2,TRBD2,TRBV6-2/TRBV6-3,18,TGTGCCAGCAGTTACGGACTAGCGGGGGTCATGAACACCGGGGAGCTGTTTTTT,CASSYGLAGVMNTGELFF
NA,TRBJ2-1,TRBD2,TRBV5-1,16,TGCGCCAGCAGCTTGGTGGGCGGGGGGACCTACAATGAGCAGTTCTTC,CASSLVGGGTYNEQFF
NA,TRBJ1-4,NA,TRBV23-1,18,TGCGCCAGCAGTCAAAACTCACCCCCCAGGGTTGCTAATGAAAAACTGTTTTTT,CASSQNSPPRVANEKLFF
NA,TRBJ1-4,NA,TRBV2,14,TGTGCCAGCAGTGAGATGGCAGCTAATGAAAAACTGTTTTTT,CASSEMAANEKLFF